This paragraph covers one T cell receptor (beta chain) sequence. These data come from a study of blood T cell repertoires in COVID-19. Sequenced by immunoSEQ multiplex PCR; TCRdb stores in-frame clones only, minus some. This repertoire shows about 160,000 clones, roughly 93% found once; its top ten account for approximately 4.6%. CDR3 length: 18 residues. Germline loops: CDR1 SNHLY, CDR2 FYNNEI. Trimming removed 7 bases from V and 7 bases from J; junction bases left unmatched: 19. The chain joins TRBV2 to TRBJ1-4; 9 positions agree with TRBD1. The receptor was isolated from a woman aged 45-65 years with acute or convalescent COVID-19. The sample consisted of peripheral blood. In DNA, the CDR3 is TGTGCCAGCAAAACGTGGGCCGGGACAGGGCGGGTTAGTGAAAAACTGTTTTTT. Translated, it gives CASKTWAGTGRVSEKLFF. The full variable domain, with the rest looked up from reference TRBV2 and TRBJ1-4, is EPEVTQTPSHQVTQMGQEVILRCVPISNHLYFYWYRQILGQKVEFLVSFYNNEISEKSEIFDDQFSVERPDGSNFTLKIRSTKLEDSAMYFCASKTWAGTGRVSEKLFFGSGTQLSVL.